The present T cell receptor beta chain was sequenced within a study of T cell responses to AZD1222 COVID-19 vaccine. Notes on the study in general: Donor demographics were predominantly white British with a female majority; clonal diversity may be underestimated. Spike-specific TCR breadth rose after two AZD1222 doses, and depth rose as well. There were repertoire samples only from the period after the peak T cell response.

Concerning this clone itself: The antigen remains undetermined.

The CDR3 runs 15 residues. Germline CDR1 is SGHNT and CDR2 is YYREEE (reference sequence). V shed 0 bases, J shed 7 bases, and the junction held 4 bases outside the gene matches. Method: immunoSEQ multiplex PCR; TCRdb's copy keeps in-frame clones and lacks some. The table records some 100,000 clones, approximately 90% of them present only once. This sequence joins TRBV5-4 and TRBJ2-1; TRBD2 agrees at 10 bases. This clonotype was sampled from an adult who received the AZD1222 COVID-19 vaccine. Sequencing used peripheral blood, obtained 28 days after the second AZD1222 dose. CDR3 residues: CASSLGGTSVNEQFF. The CDR3 DNA reads TGTGCCAGCAGCTTGGGGGGGACTAGCGTTAATGAGCAGTTCTTC.